A selection of T cell receptor beta chains follows, all from one sample in a study of T cells after yellow fever vaccination. TCRdb reanalysed the 5' RACE reads using MiXCR and keeps one entry per CDR3 protein. Here the sample spans approximately 610,000 distinct CDR3 sequences, around 17% being singletons. Sequenced material: PBMCs, taken 5 to 6 days after the first yellow fever vaccination. The source is a man aged 18-30 years who received the YFV17D yellow fever vaccine. The CDR3 runs from the conserved cysteine through the conserved F or W. D genes are given only for firm matches. Expanded clones are given a class, and other clones once, few, many or no size at all.

CDR3	DNA	V	size	J	D
CASSSDNFGSPLHF	TGTGCCAGCAGCTCCGACAATTTCGGGTCACCCCTCCACTTT	TRBV7-3	-	TRBJ1-6	-
CASSLVAAGRTGELFF	TGCGCCAGCAGCTTGGTGGCGGCGGGGCGGACCGGGGAGCTGTTTTTT	TRBV5-1	few	TRBJ2-2	-
CASSDSRDSANEKLFF	TGTGCCAGCAGTGATTCCCGGGACAGCGCTAATGAAAAACTGTTTTTT	TRBV25-1	-	TRBJ1-4	TRBD1
CASSLANQRGREEQFF	TGTGCCAGCAGCTTAGCGAACCAGCGGGGTCGGGAAGAGCAGTTCTTC	TRBV7-8	few	TRBJ2-1	TRBD2
CASSPRRHNSPLHF	TGTGCCAGCAGTCCCCGGCGCCATAATTCACCCCTCCACTTT	TRBV12-3/TRBV12-4	few	TRBJ1-6	-
CASSFRDRSTGELFF	TGTGCCAGCAGCTTCCGGGATAGGTCAACCGGGGAGCTGTTTTTT	TRBV7-2	few	TRBJ2-2	-
CASSLVGDIQETQYF	TGTGCCAGCAGCTTAGTTGGCGACATCCAAGAGACCCAGTACTTC	TRBV7-9	-	TRBJ2-5	-
CASSLSNRDRNQPQHF	TGTGCCAGCAGTTTATCCAACCGGGACAGAAATCAGCCCCAGCATTTT	TRBV27	few	TRBJ1-5	TRBD1
CSAGGRSNQPQHF	TGCAGTGCTGGGGGAAGGAGCAATCAGCCCCAGCATTTT	TRBV20-1	-	TRBJ1-5	-
CSASSGAGGGYTF	TGCAGTGCTAGTAGCGGGGCAGGCGGCGGCTACACCTTC	TRBV20-1	many	TRBJ1-2	-
CASTVDRADGYTF	TGCGCCAGCACCGTGGACAGGGCAGATGGCTACACCTTC	TRBV5-1	many	TRBJ1-2	TRBD1
CASSEWRKNTEAFF	TGTGCCAGCAGTGAGTGGCGTAAGAACACTGAAGCTTTCTTT	TRBV25-1	-	TRBJ1-1	-
CASSLMVGQGEETQYF	TGTGCCAGCAGCTTGATGGTGGGACAGGGGGAAGAGACCCAGTACTTC	TRBV5-4	few	TRBJ2-5	TRBD1
CASSRTSGGAGEQFF	TGTGCCAGCAGCCGGACTAGCGGGGGGGCCGGCGAGCAGTTCTTC	TRBV7-2	many	TRBJ2-1	TRBD2
CASRLPTGGLSDNAGELFF	TGTGCCAGCAGACTTCCAACAGGGGGCCTATCCGATAACGCCGGGGAGCTGTTTTTT	TRBV11-1	-	TRBJ2-2	TRBD1
CASSLSLAGVGDTQYF	TGTGCCAGCAGCTTGAGTCTAGCGGGGGTAGGAGATACGCAGTATTTT	TRBV7-9	-	TRBJ2-3	TRBD2
CASSQFSGGAGYEQYF	TGCGCCAGCAGCCAATTTAGCGGGGGGGCCGGCTACGAGCAGTACTTC	TRBV4-1	-	TRBJ2-7	TRBD2
CASSLMNTGELFF	TGTGCCAGCAGCTTAATGAACACCGGGGAGCTGTTTTTT	TRBV7-3	many	TRBJ2-2	-
CSAAVSTTEAFF	TGCAGCGCTGCAGTGAGTACCACTGAAGCTTTCTTT	TRBV29-1	once	TRBJ1-1	-
CASSHQRAFFEQYF	TGCGCCAGCAGCCACCAAAGGGCGTTCTTCGAGCAGTACTTC	TRBV4-3	-	TRBJ2-7	-
CASSHQPRQGAGSIYTF	TGCGCCAGCAGCCACCAACCCAGACAGGGGGCCGGTTCCATCTACACCTTC	TRBV4-1	-	TRBJ1-2	TRBD1
CSVGPRSDEQFF	TGCAGCGTTGGGCCTCGGAGCGATGAGCAGTTCTTC	TRBV29-1	-	TRBJ2-1	-
CASSEGGADIQYF	TGCGCCAGCAGTGAAGGGGGGGCGGACATTCAGTACTTC	TRBV10-2	-	TRBJ2-4	-
CASSLKPSGANVLTF	TGTGCCAGCAGCTTAAAGCCTTCTGGGGCCAACGTCCTGACTTTC	TRBV7-3	-	TRBJ2-6	-
CASRSGTGRTNTEAFF	TGTGCCAGCAGGTCGGGGACAGGGAGGACGAACACTGAAGCTTTCTTT	TRBV11-2	-	TRBJ1-1	TRBD1
CASSLQSGQVYYGYTF	TGCGCCAGCAGCCTGCAGTCCGGACAGGTTTATTATGGCTACACCTTC	TRBV5-1	-	TRBJ1-2	TRBD1
CASSSTGGAYNEQFF	TGTGCCAGCAGCTCGACCGGGGGGGCCTACAATGAGCAGTTCTTC	TRBV7-3	-	TRBJ2-1	TRBD2
CASTISSTEAFF	TGTGCCAGCACCATCTCGAGCACTGAAGCTTTCTTT	TRBV12-3/TRBV12-4	few	TRBJ1-1	-
CASSQAKRGRGSYNEQFF	TGTGCCAGCAGCCAAGCAAAGAGGGGTAGGGGCTCCTACAATGAGCAGTTCTTC	TRBV4-2	-	TRBJ2-1	-
CASSQDQRGSYGYTF	TGTGCCAGCAGCCAAGATCAACGGGGGTCGTATGGCTACACCTTC	TRBV3-1	-	TRBJ1-2	-
CATSRDGSQGVANEKLFF	TGTGCCACCAGCAGAGATGGGTCCCAGGGAGTAGCTAATGAAAAACTGTTTTTT	TRBV15	few	TRBJ1-4	-
CSVEKVFQETQYF	TGCAGCGTTGAGAAAGTCTTCCAAGAGACCCAGTACTTC	TRBV29-1	-	TRBJ2-5	-
CASGTGSNYGYTF	TGTGCCAGCGGGACAGGTTCTAACTATGGCTACACCTTC	TRBV12-3/TRBV12-4	few	TRBJ1-2	TRBD1